This TCR beta chain was profiled in a study of response to subunit inactivated influenza vaccine. General study results and limits: After each seasonal influenza vaccination, few new T cells are recruited, the authors suggested.

TCRdb called the RT-PCR reads again in MiXCR, with one record for every CDR3 protein. The top ten hold about a tenth of the sample, which has 860,000 or so distinct CDR3 sequences, around 20% seen once. Note on this clonotype: What it binds is unknown.

Germline lookup yields CDR1 LNHDA and CDR2 SQIVND (reference sequence). The CDR3 has 15 residues. V was clipped by 1 base and J by 7 bases; unmatched bases: 4. The chain recombines TRBV19 with TRBJ2-1, with TRBD2 matching 10 bases. The specimen comprised PBMCs from blood, sampled 5 to 6 days after vaccination. This TCR was sampled from a man between 50 and 59 years old who received an inactivated influenza vaccine. The CDR3 DNA reads TGTGCCAGTAGTATAGGAGTAGCGGGGGGAAATGAGCAGTTCTTC. Protein product: CASSIGVAGGNEQFF.